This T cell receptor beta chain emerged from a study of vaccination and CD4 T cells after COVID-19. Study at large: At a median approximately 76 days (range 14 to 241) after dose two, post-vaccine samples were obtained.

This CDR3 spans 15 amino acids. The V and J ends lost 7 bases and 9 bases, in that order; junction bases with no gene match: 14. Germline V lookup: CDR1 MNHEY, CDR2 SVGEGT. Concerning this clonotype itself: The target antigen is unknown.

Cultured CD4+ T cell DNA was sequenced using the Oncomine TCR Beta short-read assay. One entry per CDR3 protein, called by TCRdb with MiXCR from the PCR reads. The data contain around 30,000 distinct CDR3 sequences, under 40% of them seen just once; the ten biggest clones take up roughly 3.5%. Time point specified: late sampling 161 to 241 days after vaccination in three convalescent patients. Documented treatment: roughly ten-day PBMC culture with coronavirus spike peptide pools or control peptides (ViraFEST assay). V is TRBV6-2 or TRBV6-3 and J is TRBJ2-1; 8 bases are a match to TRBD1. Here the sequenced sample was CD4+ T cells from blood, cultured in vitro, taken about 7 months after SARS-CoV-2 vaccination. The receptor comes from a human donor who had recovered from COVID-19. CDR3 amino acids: CASTLTGAVGGEQFF. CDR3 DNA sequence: TGTGCCAGCACCCTGACAGGGGCTGTAGGGGGTGAGCAGTTCTTC.